Below are 5 T cell receptor beta chains sequenced from a single sample in a study of PD-1 blockade in classical Hodgkin lymphoma. Patients all relapsed after autologous stem cell transplantation, and there was variation in brentuximab vedotin exposure. Here immunoSEQ multiplex PCR was the method, and the copy in TCRdb shows in-frame clones only, minus some. The sample lists 65,000 to 95,000 clones; approximately 91% were seen once. Specimen: peripheral blood mononuclear cells (PBMCs), collected at baseline. The receptor set was obtained from a human donor with classical Hodgkin lymphoma.

The V and J genes are TRBV7-9 and TRBJ1-3; D gene unclear. The CDR3 is made up of 14 amino acids. The V end lost 5 bases, the J end lost 0 bases, and 8 bases lay between the germline ends. Germline V gene sequence: CDR1 SEHNR, CDR2 FQNEAQ (reference sequence). The CDR3 is CASSLGSSGNTIYF. For the CDR3, the DNA is TGTGCCAGCAGCCTGGGAAGCTCTGGAAACACCATATATTTT. The full variable domain, in which reference TRBV7-9 and TRBJ1-3 provide the parts outside the CDR3, is DTGVSQNPRHKITKRGQNVTFRCDPISEHNRLYWYRQTLGQGPEFLTYFQNEAQLEKSRLLSDRFSAERPKGSFSTLEIQRTEQGDSAMYLCASSLGSSGNTIYFGEGSWLTVV.

The genes are TRBV5-1 and TRBJ1-1; 7 bases map to TRBD1. V lost 4 bases, J lost 5 bases, and 5 bases stayed unmatched. The germline V gene has CDR1 SGHRS and CDR2 YFSETQ. The CDR3 totals 13 residues. The CDR3 region is CASSVETGTEAFF. CDR3 bases: TGCGCCAGCAGCGTAGAGACAGGGACTGAAGCTTTCTTT.

The genes are TRBV19 and TRBJ2-1; 11 bases match TRBD2. There are 15 residues in the CDR3. With V trimmed by 6 bases and J by 8 bases, 9 bases remained unmatched. Germline loops: CDR1 LNHDA, CDR2 SQIVND (reference sequence). Here the CDR3 reads CASRNPLAGGDEQFF. The CDR3 DNA follows: TGTGCCAGTAGGAACCCCCTAGCGGGAGGTGATGAGCAGTTCTTC.

The chain couples TRBV28 to TRBJ1-3; D unresolved. The CDR3 runs to 17 residues. With 4 bases removed from V and 0 bases from J, the gap between germline ends came to 16 bases. CDR1 MDHEN and CDR2 SYDVKM come from the germline V gene. CDR3 region: CASSSRTARSSGNTIYF. The CDR3 DNA reads TGTGCCAGCAGTTCCAGGACTGCCAGGAGCTCTGGAAACACCATATATTTT.

This clone showed up just a few times. This chain links TRBV5-1 with TRBJ1-2, with a weak D call TRBD1 (6 bases). V lost 0 bases to trimming and J lost 4 bases, with 10 bases between them. CDR3 size: 14 residues. Germline CDR1 and CDR2: SGHRS and YFSETQ. The CDR3 DNA sequence: TGCGCCAGCAGCTTGGAACAGGGCGCCTATGGCTACACCTTC. Protein sequence: CASSLEQGAYGYTF. The complete variable domain, with remaining parts taken from reference TRBV5-1 and TRBJ1-2, reads KAGVTQTPRYLIKTRGQQVTLSCSPISGHRSVSWYQQTPGQGLQFLFEYFSETQRNKGNFPGRFSGRQFSNSRSEMNVSTLELGDSALYLCASSLEQGAYGYTFGSGTRLTVV.